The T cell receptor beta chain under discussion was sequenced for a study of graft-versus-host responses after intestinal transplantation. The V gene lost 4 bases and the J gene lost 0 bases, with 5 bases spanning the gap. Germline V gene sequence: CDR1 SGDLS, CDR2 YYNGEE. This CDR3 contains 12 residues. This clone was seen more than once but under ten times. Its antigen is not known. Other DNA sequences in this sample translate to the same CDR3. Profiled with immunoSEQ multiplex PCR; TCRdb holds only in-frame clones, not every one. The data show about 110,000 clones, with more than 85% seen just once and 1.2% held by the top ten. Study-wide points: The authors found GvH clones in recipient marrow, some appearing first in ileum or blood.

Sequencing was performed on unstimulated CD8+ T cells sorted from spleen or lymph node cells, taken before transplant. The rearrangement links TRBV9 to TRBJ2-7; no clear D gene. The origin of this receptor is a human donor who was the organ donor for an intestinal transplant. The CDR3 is CASSPPSYEQYF. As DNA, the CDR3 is TGTGCCAGCAGCCCTCCCTCCTACGAGCAGTACTTC. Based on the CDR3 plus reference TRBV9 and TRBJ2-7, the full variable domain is DSGVTQTPKHLITATGQRVTLRCSPRSGDLSVYWYQQSLDQGLQFLIQYYNGEERAKGNILERFSAQQFPDLHSELNLSSLELGDSALYFCASSPPSYEQYFGPGTRLTVT.